This TCR beta chain comes out of a study of control samples from healthy donors and cancer patients. TCRdb's table, derived via immunoSEQ multiplex PCR, lists solely in-frame clones and lacks some. This sample has 170,000 or so clones, with 85% to 95% found just once. V lost 7 bases to trimming and J lost 3 bases, with 17 bases between them. The CDR3 totals 15 residues. CDR1 and CDR2 from the germline V gene are SGHRS and YFSETQ. The clonotype was recovered from a man aged 18-30 years in good health. The chain couples TRBV5-1 to TRBJ2-1, with D possibly being TRBD1 or TRBD2 (6 bases each). Sequenced: blood. The CDR3 loop is CASGLRGPYYNEQFF. CDR3 nucleotide sequence: TGCGCCAGCGGCCTTCGGGGGCCTTACTACAATGAGCAGTTCTTC.